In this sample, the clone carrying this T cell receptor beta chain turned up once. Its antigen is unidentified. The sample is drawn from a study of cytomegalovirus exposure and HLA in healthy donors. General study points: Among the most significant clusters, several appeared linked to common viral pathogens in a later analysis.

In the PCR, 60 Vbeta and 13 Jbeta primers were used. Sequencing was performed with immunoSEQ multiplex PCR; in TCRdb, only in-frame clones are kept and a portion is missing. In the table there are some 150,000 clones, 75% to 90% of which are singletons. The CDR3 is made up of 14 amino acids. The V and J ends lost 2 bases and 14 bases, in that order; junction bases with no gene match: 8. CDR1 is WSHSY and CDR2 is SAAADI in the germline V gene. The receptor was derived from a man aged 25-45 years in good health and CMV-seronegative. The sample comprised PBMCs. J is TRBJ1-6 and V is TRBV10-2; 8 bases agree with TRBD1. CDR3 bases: TGCGCCAGCAGTGAGGGGGGACAGGCTCTGGCCCTCCACTTT. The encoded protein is CASSEGGQALALHF.